This T cell receptor (beta chain) was obtained from a study of blood T cell repertoires in COVID-19. Study at large: The analysed material was cDNA or gDNA that came from T cells, B-cell-depleted T cells, or PBMCs.

Sequenced by immunoSEQ multiplex PCR; TCRdb stores in-frame clones only, minus some. The sample consists of about 270,000 clones, around 85% of them appearing once. Trimming took off 1 base at V and 7 bases at J, with 14 bases between the two ends. CDR3 length equals 15 residues. Germline-derived CDR1 and CDR2 are SGHRS and YFSETQ. This TCR came from a woman in her thirties with COVID-19, enrolled during active disease. The sequencing input was peripheral blood. The rearrangement links TRBV5-1 to TRBJ2-2, with D possibly TRBD1 on 5 matching bases. The CDR3 nucleotides are TGCGCCAGCAGCTTGAGGTCAGGCCAGGGCGGGGAGCTGTTTTTT. It is translated as CASSLRSGQGGELFF.